This TCR beta chain was recorded in a study of T cells in severe cutaneous drug reactions. Turning to the study itself: A European registry, Taiwan and Thailand supplied patients during about 2010 to 2019.

The iRepertoire multiplex PCR system with TCR subtype-specific primers built both bulk and single-cell libraries. From its re-call of the multiplex PCR reads, TCRdb lists each CDR3 protein once, without DNA. This table lists just over 20,000 distinct CDR3 sequences. The donors had carbamazepine-induced Stevens-Johnson syndrome or toxic epidermal necrolysis. The sequenced sample was PBMCs. The source is a human donor with toxic epidermal necrolysis, a severe cutaneous drug reaction.

CDR3 sequence reads: CASSYTGNALRGYTF. The chain combines TRBV7-9 with TRBJ1-2; the TRBD1 assignment by TCRdb is unverifiable without DNA. The length of the CDR3 is 15 residues. Germline values: CDR1 SEHNR, CDR2 FQNEAQ (reference sequence).